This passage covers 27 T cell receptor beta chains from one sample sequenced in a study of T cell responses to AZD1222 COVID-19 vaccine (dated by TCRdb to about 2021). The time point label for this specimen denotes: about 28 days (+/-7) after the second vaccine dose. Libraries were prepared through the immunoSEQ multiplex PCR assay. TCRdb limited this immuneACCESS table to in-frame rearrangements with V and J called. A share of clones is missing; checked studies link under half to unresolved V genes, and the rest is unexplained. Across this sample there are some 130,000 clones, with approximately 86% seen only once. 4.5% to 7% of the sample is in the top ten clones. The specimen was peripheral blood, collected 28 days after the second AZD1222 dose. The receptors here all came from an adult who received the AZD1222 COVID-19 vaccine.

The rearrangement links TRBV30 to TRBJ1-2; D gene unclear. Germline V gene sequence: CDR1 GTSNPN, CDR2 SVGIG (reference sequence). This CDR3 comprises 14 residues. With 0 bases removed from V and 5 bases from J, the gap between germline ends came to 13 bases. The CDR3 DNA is TGTGCCTGGAGTGTAGAGGTAGGCCTGTATGGCTACACCTTC. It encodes CAWSVEVGLYGYTF.

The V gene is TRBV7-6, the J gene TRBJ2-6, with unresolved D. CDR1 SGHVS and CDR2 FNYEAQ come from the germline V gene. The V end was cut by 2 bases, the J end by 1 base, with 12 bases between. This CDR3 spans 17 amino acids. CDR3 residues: CASSLSSGVSGANVLTF. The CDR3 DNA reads TGTGCCAGCAGCTTAAGTTCGGGCGTTTCTGGGGCCAACGTCCTGACTTTC.

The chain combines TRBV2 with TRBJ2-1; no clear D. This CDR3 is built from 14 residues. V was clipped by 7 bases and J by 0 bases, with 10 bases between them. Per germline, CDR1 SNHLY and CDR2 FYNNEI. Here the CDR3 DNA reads TGTGCCAGCACCGAGGACCCCTCCTACAATGAGCAGTTCTTC. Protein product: CASTEDPSYNEQFF.

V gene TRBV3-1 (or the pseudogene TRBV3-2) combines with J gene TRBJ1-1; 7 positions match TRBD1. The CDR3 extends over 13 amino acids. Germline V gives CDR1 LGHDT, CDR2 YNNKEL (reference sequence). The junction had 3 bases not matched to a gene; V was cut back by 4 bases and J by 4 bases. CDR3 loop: CASSPRTGTEAFF. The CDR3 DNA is TGTGCCAGCAGCCCCCGGACAGGCACTGAAGCTTTCTTT.

The CDR3 DNA sequence: TGTGCCAGCACGCGGGACAGGGGTTGGTTTTTT. This encodes CASTRDRGWFF. The chain uses TRBV25-1 and TRBJ2-2; 10 bases fit TRBD1. V gave up 7 bases and J gave up 16 bases; unmatched junction bases: 6. The V gene's germline CDR1 is MGHDK and CDR2 SYGVNS. The CDR3 spans 11 residues.

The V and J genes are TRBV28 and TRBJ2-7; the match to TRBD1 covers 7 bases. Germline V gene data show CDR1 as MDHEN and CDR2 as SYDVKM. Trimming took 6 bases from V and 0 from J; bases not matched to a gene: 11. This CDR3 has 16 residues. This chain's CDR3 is CASRAYRGDTSYEQYF. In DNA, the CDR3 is TGTGCCAGCAGGGCCTACAGGGGTGATACCTCCTACGAGCAGTACTTC.

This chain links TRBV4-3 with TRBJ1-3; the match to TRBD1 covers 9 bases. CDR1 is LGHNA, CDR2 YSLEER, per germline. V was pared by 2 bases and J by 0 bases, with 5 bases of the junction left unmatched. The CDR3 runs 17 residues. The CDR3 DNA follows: TGCGCCAGCAGCCAACGGACAGGGGTTTTCTCTGGAAACACCATATATTTT. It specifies CASSQRTGVFSGNTIYF.

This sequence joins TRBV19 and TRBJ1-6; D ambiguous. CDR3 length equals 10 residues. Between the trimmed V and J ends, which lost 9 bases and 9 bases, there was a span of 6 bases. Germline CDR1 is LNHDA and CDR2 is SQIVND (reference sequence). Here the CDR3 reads CARPRSPLHF. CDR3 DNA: TGTGCCAGACCGCGTTCACCCCTCCACTTT.

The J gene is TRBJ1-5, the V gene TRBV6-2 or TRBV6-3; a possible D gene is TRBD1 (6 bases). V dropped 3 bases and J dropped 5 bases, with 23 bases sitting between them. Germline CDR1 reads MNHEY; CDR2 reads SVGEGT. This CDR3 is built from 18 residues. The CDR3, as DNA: TGTGCCAGCAGTTATGGACAGTATGGGTTGACTACGGATCAGCCCCAGCATTTT. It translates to CASSYGQYGLTTDQPQHF.

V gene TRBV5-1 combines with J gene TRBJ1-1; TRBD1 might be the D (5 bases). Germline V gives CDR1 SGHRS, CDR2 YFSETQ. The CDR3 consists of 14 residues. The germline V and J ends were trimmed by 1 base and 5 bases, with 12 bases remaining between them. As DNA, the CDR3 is TGCGCCAGCAGCTTGTTACTTCAGGGTACTGAAGCTTTCTTT. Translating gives CASSLLLQGTEAFF.

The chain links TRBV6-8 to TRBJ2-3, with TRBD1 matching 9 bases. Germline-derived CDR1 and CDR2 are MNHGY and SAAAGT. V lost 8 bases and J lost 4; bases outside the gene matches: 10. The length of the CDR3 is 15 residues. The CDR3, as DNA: TGTGCCAGCTACTTTAGGGACAGGGTACCAGATACGCAGTATTTT. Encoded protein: CASYFRDRVPDTQYF.

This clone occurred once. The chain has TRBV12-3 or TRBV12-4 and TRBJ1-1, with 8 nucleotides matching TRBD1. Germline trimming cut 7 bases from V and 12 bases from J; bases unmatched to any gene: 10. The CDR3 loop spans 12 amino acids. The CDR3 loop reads CASTPDRVRPFF. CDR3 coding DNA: TGTGCCAGCACCCCGGACAGGGTCCGTCCTTTCTTT.

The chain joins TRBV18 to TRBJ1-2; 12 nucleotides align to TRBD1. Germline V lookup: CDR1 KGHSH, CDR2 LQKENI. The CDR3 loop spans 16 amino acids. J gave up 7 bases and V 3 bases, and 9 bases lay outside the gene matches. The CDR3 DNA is TGTGCCAGCTCACCGCGGGACAGGGGGCTGATAGGTGGCTACACCTTC. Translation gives CASSPRDRGLIGGYTF. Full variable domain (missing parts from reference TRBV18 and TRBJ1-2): NAGVMQNPRHLVRRRGQEARLRCSPMKGHSHVYWYRQLPEEGLKFMVYLQKENIIDESGMPKERFSAEFPKEGPSILRIQQVVRGDSAAYFCASSPRDRGLIGGYTFGSGTRLTVV.

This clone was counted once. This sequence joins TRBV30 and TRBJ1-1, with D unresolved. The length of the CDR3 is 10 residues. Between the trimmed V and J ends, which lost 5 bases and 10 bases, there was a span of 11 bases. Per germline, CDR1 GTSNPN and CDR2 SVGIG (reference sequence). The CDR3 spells CAWGELAAFF. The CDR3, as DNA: TGTGCCTGGGGTGAGTTGGCAGCTTTCTTT.

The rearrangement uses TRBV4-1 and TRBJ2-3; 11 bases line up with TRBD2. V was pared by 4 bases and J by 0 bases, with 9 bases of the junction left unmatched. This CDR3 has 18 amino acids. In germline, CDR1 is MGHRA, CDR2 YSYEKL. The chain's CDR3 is CASSLGLIAGGSTDTQYF. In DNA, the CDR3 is TGCGCCAGCAGCCTGGGCCTTATAGCGGGGGGGAGCACAGATACGCAGTATTTT.

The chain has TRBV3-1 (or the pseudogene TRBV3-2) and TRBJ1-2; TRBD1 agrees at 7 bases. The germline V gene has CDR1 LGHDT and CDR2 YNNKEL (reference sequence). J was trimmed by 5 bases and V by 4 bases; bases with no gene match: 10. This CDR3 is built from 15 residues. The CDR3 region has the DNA TGTGCCAGCAGCCCCCAGGGGGATGGGGCTTATGGCTACACCTTC. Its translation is CASSPQGDGAYGYTF.

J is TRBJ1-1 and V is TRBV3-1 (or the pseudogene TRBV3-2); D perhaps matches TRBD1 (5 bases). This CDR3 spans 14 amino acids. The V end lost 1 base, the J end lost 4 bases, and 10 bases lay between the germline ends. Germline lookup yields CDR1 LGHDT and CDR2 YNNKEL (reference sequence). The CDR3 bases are TGTGCCAGCAGCCAAGGCAGGGCAGGCACTGAAGCTTTCTTT. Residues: CASSQGRAGTEAFF.

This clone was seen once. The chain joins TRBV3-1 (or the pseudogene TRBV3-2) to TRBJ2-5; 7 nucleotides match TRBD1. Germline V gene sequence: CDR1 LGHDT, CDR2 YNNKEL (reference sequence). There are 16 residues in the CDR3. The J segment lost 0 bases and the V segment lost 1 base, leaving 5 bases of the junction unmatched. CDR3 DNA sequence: TGTGCCAGCAGCCAAGGGGCAGGGGGTTACCAAGAGACCCAGTACTTC. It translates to CASSQGAGGYQETQYF.

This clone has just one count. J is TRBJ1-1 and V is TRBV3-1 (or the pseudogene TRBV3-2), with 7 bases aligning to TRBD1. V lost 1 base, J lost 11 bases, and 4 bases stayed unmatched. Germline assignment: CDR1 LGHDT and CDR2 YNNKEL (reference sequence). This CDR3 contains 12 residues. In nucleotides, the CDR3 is TGTGCCAGCAGCCAAGGGCGCAGGGGGGCTTTCTTT. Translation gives CASSQGRRGAFF.

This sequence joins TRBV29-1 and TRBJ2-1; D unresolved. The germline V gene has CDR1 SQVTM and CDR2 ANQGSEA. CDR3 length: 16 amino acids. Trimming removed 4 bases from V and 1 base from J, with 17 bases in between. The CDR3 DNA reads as TGCAGCGTTGGTTTTCTTTATGCTGAGTCCTACAATGAGCAGTTCTTC. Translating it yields CSVGFLYAESYNEQFF.

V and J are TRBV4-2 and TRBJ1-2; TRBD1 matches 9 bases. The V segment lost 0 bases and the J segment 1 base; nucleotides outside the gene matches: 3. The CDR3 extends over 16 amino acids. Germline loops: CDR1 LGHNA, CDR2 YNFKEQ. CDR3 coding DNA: TGTGCCAGCAGCCAAGATAGGGGACAGGGTAACTATGGCTACACCTTC. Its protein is CASSQDRGQGNYGYTF.

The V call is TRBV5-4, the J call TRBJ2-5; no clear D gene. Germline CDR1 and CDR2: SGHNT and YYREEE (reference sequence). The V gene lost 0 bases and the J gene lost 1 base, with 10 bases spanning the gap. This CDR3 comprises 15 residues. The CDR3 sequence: CASSLEGWGQETQYF. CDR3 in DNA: TGTGCCAGCAGCTTGGAGGGATGGGGCCAAGAGACCCAGTACTTC.

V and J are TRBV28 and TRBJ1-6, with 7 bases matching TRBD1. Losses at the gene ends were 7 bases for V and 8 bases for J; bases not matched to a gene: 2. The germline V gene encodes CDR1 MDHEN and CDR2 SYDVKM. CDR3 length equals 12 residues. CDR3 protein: CASKTGDSPLHF. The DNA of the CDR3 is TGTGCCAGCAAAACAGGGGATTCACCCCTCCACTTT.

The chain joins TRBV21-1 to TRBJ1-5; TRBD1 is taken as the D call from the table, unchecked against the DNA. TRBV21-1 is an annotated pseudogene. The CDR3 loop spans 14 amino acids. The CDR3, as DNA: TGTGCCAGCAGCAAAGGTCAGGTACGTCAGCCCCAGCATTTT. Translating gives CASSKGQVRQPQHF.

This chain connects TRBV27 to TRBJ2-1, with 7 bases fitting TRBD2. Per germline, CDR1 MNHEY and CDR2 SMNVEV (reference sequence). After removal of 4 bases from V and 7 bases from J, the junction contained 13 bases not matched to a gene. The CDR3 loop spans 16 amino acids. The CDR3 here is CASSSGGGRAVNEQFF. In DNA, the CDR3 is TGTGCCAGCAGTTCTGGGGGGGGGAGGGCCGTAAATGAGCAGTTCTTC.

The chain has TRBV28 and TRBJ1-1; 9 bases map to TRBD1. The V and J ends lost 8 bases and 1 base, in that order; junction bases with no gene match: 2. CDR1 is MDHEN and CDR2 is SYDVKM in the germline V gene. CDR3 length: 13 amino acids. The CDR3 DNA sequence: TGTGCCAGCGGGACAGGGCGGAACACTGAAGCTTTCTTT. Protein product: CASGTGRNTEAFF.

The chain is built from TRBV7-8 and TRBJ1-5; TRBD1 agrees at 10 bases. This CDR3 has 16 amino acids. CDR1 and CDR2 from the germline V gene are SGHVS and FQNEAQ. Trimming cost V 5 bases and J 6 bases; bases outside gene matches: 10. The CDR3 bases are TGTGCCAGCAGCCTTAGCGGGACAGGGGAAGGTCAGCCCCAGCATTTT. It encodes CASSLSGTGEGQPQHF.